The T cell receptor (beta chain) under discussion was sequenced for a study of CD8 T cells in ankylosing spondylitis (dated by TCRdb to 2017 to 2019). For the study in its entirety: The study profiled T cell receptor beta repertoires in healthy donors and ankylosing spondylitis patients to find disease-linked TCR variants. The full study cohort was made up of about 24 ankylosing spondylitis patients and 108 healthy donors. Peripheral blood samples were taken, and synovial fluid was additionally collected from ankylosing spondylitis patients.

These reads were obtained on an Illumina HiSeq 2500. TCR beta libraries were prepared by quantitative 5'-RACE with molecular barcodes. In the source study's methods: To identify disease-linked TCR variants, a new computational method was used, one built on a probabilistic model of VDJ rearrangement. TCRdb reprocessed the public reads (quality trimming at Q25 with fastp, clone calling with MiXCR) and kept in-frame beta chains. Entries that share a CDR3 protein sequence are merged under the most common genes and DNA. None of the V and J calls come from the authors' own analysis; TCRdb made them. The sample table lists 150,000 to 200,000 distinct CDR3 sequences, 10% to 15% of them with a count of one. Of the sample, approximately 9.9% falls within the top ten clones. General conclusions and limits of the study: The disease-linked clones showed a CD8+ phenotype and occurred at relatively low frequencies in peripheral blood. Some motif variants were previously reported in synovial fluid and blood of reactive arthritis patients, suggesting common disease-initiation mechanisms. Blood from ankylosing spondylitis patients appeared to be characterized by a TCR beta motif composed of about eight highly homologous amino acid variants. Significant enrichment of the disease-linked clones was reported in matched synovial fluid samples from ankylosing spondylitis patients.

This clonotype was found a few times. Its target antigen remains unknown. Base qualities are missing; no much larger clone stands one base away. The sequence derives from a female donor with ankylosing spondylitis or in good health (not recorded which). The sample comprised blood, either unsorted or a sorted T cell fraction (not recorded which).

The DNA sequence follows: TGTGCCAGCAGGTCCGGGACAGGGTACAATGAGCAGTTCTTC. Its protein is CASRSGTGYNEQFF. The rearranged segments are TRBV6-2 or TRBV6-3 and TRBJ2-1, with 9 bases aligning to TRBD1. Trimming leaves V shorter by 6 bases and J shorter by 4 bases, with the junction holding 4 bases beyond the gene matches. Inclusive of the bounding cysteine and phenylalanine, the CDR3 is 14 residues long. Only the CDR3 region is kept as DNA, spanning 42 bases read in frame from base 1. As encoded in the germline V gene, CDR1 is MNHEY while CDR2 is SVGEGT.